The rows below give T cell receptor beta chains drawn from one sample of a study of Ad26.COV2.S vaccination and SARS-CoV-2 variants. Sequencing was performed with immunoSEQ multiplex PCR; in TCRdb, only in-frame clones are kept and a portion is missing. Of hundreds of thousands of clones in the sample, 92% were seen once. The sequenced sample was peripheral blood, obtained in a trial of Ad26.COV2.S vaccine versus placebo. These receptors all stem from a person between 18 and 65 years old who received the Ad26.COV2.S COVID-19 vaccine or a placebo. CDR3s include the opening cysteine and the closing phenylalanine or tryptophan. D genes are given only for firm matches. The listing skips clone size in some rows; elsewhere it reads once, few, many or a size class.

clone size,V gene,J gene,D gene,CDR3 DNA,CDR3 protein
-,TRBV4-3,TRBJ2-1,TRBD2,TGCGCCAGCAGCCAAGATGCGGGGGGCCGCTCCTACAATGAGCAGTTCTTC,CASSQDAGGRSYNEQFF
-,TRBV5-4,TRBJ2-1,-,TGTGCCAGCAGCCCTACCTCCCCAGACTACAATGAGCAGTTCTTC,CASSPTSPDYNEQFF
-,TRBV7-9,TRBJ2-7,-,TGTGCCAGCAGCAACAGGGTAAAGCCCTACGAGCAGTACTTC,CASSNRVKPYEQYF
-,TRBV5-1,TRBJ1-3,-,TGCGCCAGCAGCTTGGAAGGAGACTCTGGAAACACCATATATTTT,CASSLEGDSGNTIYF
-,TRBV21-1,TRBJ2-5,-,TGTGCCAGCAGCAAAGCGGGACAGGGGTTTATCGAGACCCAGTACTTC,CASSKAGQGFIETQYF
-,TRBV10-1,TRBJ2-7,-,TGCGCCACCGGACGGACCTCCTACGAGCAGTACTTC,CATGRTSYEQYF
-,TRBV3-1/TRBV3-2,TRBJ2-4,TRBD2,TGTGCCAGCAGCCAAGACGGGGGGAACATTCAGTACTTC,CASSQDGGNIQYF
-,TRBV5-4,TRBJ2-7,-,TGTGCCAGCAGCTTCGGGCAGGGAACCTACGAGCAGTACTTC,CASSFGQGTYEQYF
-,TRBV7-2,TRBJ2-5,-,TGTGCCAGCAGCCCTCGACTAGACGCGACCCAGTACTTC,CASSPRLDATQYF
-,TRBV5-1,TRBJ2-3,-,TGCGCCAGCAGCTTGGAAGACGCACTAGTTGATACGCAGTATTTT,CASSLEDALVDTQYF
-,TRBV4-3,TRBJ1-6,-,TGCGCCAGCAGCCAAGCTCCAGGGCAGGCCCTCCACTTT,CASSQAPGQALHF
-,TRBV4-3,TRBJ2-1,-,TGCGCCAGCAGCCAAGTTAGGGTAGGCTTTGCTGAGCAGTTCTTC,CASSQVRVGFAEQFF
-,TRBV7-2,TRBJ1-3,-,TGTGCCAGCAGCTTAGCGTCGGGAACTGGAAACACCATATATTTT,CASSLASGTGNTIYF
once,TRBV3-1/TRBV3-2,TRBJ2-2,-,TGTGCCAGCAGCCAAGTCGACGGTGCTTCCGGGGAGCTGTTTTTT,CASSQVDGASGELFF
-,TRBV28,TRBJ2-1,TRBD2,TGTGCCAGCAGTTTATCAGCGGGGGGGCTGGCAGAGCAGTTCTTC,CASSLSAGGLAEQFF
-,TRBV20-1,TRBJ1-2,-,TGCAGTGCTAGGTTGGGTCTTGGCTACACCTTC,CSARLGLGYTF
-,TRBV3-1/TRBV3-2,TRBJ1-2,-,TGTGCCAGCAGCCAAGCCCGGGGCAGGGGATGGTACTATGGCTACACCTTC,CASSQARGRGWYYGYTF
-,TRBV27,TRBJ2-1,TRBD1,TGTGCCAGCAGTGACCTACCGGGACAGTCAGGCAACAATGAGCAGTTCTTC,CASSDLPGQSGNNEQFF
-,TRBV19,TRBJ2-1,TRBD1,TGTGCCAGTAGTAACACAGGGGGTCAATACAATGAGCAGTTCTTC,CASSNTGGQYNEQFF
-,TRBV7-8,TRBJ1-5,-,TGTGCCAGCAGCTTAGCGCGAACAGGCGCTCAGCCCCAGCATTTT,CASSLARTGAQPQHF
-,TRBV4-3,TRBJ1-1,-,TGCGCCACCAACAACCGGGGAACTGCTGAAGCTTTCTTT,CATNNRGTAEAFF
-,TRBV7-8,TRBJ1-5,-,TGTGCCAGCAGCTTAGTGACAGAGGAAAGCAATCAGCCCCAGCATTTT,CASSLVTEESNQPQHF
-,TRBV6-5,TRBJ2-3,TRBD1,TGTGCCAGCTACAGGGGGAATACGCAGTATTTT,CASYRGNTQYF
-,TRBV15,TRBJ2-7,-,TGTGCCACCAGCAGAGGACGGTCGGACCCCTCCTACGAGCAGTACTTC,CATSRGRSDPSYEQYF
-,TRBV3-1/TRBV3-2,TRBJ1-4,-,TGTGCCAGCAGCCAAGAGCCAGGGAATAATGAAAAACTGTTTTTT,CASSQEPGNNEKLFF
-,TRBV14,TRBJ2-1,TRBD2,TGTGCCAGCAGCCAAGCCGGGACTAGCGGATACAATGAGCAGTTCTTC,CASSQAGTSGYNEQFF
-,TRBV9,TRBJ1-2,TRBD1,TGTGCCAGCAGCTCAGGGACAGACTACTATGGCTACACCTTC,CASSSGTDYYGYTF
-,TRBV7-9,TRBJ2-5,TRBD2,TGTGCCAGCAGCTTAACCCTCTCTAGCGGGGGGCAAGAGACCCAGTACTTC,CASSLTLSSGGQETQYF
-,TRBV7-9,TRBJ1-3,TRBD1,TGTGCCAGCAGCTTAGAACGACAGGGTCCTGGAAACACCATATATTTT,CASSLERQGPGNTIYF
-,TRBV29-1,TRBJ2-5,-,TGCAGCGTTGAGGTCCCAGTCAGGGAGACCCAGTACTTC,CSVEVPVRETQYF
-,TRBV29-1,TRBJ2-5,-,TGCAGCGTTGATCAGCGGCTAAAAGAGACCCAGTACTTC,CSVDQRLKETQYF
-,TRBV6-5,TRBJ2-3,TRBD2,TGTGCCAGCAGCAGGACTAGAAGCACAGATACGCAGTATTTT,CASSRTRSTDTQYF
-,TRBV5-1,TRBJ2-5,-,TGCGCCAGCAGCTTACCCCAAGAGACCCAGTACTTC,CASSLPQETQYF
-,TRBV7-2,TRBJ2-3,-,TGTGCCAGCAGCTTACAGTCGAGCACAGATACGCAGTATTTT,CASSLQSSTDTQYF
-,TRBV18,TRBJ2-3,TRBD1,TGTGCCAGCTCGCCCCGGACAGGGGTTTTTACAGATACGCAGTATTTT,CASSPRTGVFTDTQYF
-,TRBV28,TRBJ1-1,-,TGTGCCAGCAGTCCGTACAGGGTCGCTGAAGCTTTCTTT,CASSPYRVAEAFF